These 29 T cell receptor beta chains were sequenced from one sample in a study of cytomegalovirus exposure and HLA in healthy donors. Profiling relied on immunoSEQ multiplex PCR, and the TCRdb table lists in-frame clones only, not all of them. The table shows about 220,000 clones, with under 95% occurring only once. Sequenced sample: PBMCs. These receptors came from a woman younger than 30 in good health and CMV-seronegative.

The chain carries TRBV9 and TRBJ2-5, with TRBD1 matching over 8 bases. With 2 bases clipped from V and 3 bases from J, the junction kept 3 bases outside the gene matches. Germline CDR1 SGDLS, CDR2 YYNGEE. The CDR3 is made up of 14 amino acids. The CDR3 reads CASSVDRGEETQYF. The CDR3 bases are TGTGCCAGCAGCGTTGACAGGGGAGAAGAGACCCAGTACTTC.

The chain is built from TRBV4-1 and TRBJ2-7; D perhaps matches TRBD1 (5 bases). V was pared by 3 bases and J by 4 bases, with 16 bases between. The CDR3 totals 15 residues. Germline CDR1 MGHRA, CDR2 YSYEKL. CDR3 residues: CASSQGPSGTYEQYF. The CDR3 bases are TGCGCCAGCAGCCAGGGGCCCTCTGGAACGTACGAGCAGTACTTC.

The chain carries TRBV9 and TRBJ2-5, with TRBD1 identical over 8 bases. In germline, CDR1 is SGDLS, CDR2 YYNGEE. J was trimmed by 2 bases and V by 4 bases; bases with no gene match: 7. The CDR3 loop spans 15 amino acids. CDR3 in DNA: TGTGCCAGCAGCCCACGAGGACAGGGTCAAGAGACCCAGTACTTC. Amino acid sequence: CASSPRGQGQETQYF.

The chain recombines TRBV6-5 with TRBJ2-7, with 11 nucleotides matching TRBD1. CDR3 length: 14 amino acids. The germline CDR1 and CDR2 sequences are MNHEY and SVGAGI. Trimming at V came to 6 bases and at J to 7 bases, leaving 8 bases not matched to a gene. This CDR3 is CASRMGTGGLEQYF. Written as DNA, the CDR3 is TGTGCCAGCAGAATGGGGACAGGGGGACTAGAGCAGTACTTC.

V and J are TRBV28 and TRBJ1-4, with 9 bases matching TRBD1. V was clipped by 5 bases and J by 5 bases; unmatched bases: 9. The CDR3 extends over 16 amino acids. Germline loops: CDR1 MDHEN, CDR2 SYDVKM. CDR3 bases: TGTGCCAGCAGTCCTTCGGGGACAGGGCGGAATGAAAAACTGTTTTTT. It specifies CASSPSGTGRNEKLFF.

The chain is built from TRBV5-1 and TRBJ2-2; 8 bases match TRBD2. This CDR3 is built from 16 residues. Germline loops: CDR1 SGHRS, CDR2 YFSETQ. Germline trimming cut 9 bases from V and 7 bases from J; bases unmatched to any gene: 17. The CDR3 region is CATSGPSGPPVGELFF. The CDR3 DNA sequence: TGCGCCACCTCAGGACCTAGCGGGCCCCCCGTCGGGGAGCTGTTTTTT.

This chain links TRBV19 with TRBJ1-1; D gene unclear. CDR1 and CDR2 from the germline V gene are LNHDA and SQIVND (reference sequence). V lost 3 bases and J 11 bases, leaving 13 bases between the germline ends. This CDR3 comprises 12 residues. The CDR3 DNA is TGTGCCAGTAGTATCCGAGGCAGTGGGGCTTTCTTT. Its translation: CASSIRGSGAFF.

In DNA form, the CDR3 reads TGTGCCAGCAGCTTGGAGAGGGTCGGAAACACCATATATTTT. It is translated as CASSLERVGNTIYF. The chain is built from TRBV5-8 and TRBJ1-3; D ambiguous. The CDR3 is 14 residues long. Trimming pared 0 bases from V and 4 bases from J, leaving 8 bases between. Germline V gene sequence: CDR1 SGHTS, CDR2 YDEGEE.

V is TRBV29-1 and J is TRBJ1-1; a possible D gene is TRBD1 (5 bases). V was pared by 5 bases and J by 2 bases, with 12 bases between. Germline V lookup: CDR1 SQVTM, CDR2 ANQGSEA. This CDR3 comprises 13 residues. CDR3 region: CSVLIQGNTEAFF. CDR3 nucleotides: TGCAGCGTTCTCATTCAGGGAAACACTGAAGCTTTCTTT.

J is TRBJ1-5 and V is TRBV7-9; TRBD1 matches 10 bases. The V and J ends lost 1 base and 7 bases, in that order; junction bases with no gene match: 10. CDR1 and CDR2 (germline): SEHNR, FQNEAQ (reference sequence). This CDR3 is built from 17 residues. This chain's CDR3 is CASSLGFWTGGSQPQHF. CDR3 nucleotide sequence: TGTGCCAGCAGCTTAGGGTTTTGGACAGGGGGATCCCAGCCCCAGCATTTT.

The rearrangement links TRBV4-2 to TRBJ2-7; the match to TRBD2 covers 7 bases. Per the germline V gene, CDR1 is LGHNA and CDR2 is YNFKEQ. The V gene end was trimmed by 0 bases and the J gene end by 3 bases; junction bases not matched to a gene: 2. The CDR3 is made up of 14 amino acids. Written as DNA, the CDR3 is TGTGCCAGCAGCCAAGAACGCGGGAGCTACGAGCAGTACTTC. Translation: CASSQERGSYEQYF.

The rearrangement joins TRBV28 to TRBJ1-1, with TRBD1 as a possible D gene (6 bases). The CDR3 spans 12 residues. V was pared by 6 bases and J by 4 bases, with 9 bases between. CDR1 and CDR2 (germline): MDHEN, SYDVKM. The CDR3 loop reads CASRQGFTEAFF. The CDR3 nucleotides are TGTGCCAGCAGACAGGGATTCACTGAAGCTTTCTTT.

The chain joins TRBV28 to TRBJ2-5; possible D gene TRBD2, 5 bases. The V gene lost 7 bases and the J gene lost 2 bases, with 14 bases spanning the gap. CDR1 is MDHEN, CDR2 SYDVKM, per germline. The CDR3 extends over 14 amino acids. The CDR3 nucleotides are TGTGCCAGCACCCCGGCTTCGGGACAAGAGACCCAGTACTTC. This gives the protein CASTPASGQETQYF.

The chain joins TRBV5-1 to TRBJ1-1, with D unclear. The germline V gene has CDR1 SGHRS and CDR2 YFSETQ. The CDR3 has 14 amino acids. V was trimmed by 0 bases and J by 4 bases, leaving 10 bases between them. CDR3 amino acids: CASSLESPGTEAFF. DNA for the CDR3: TGCGCCAGCAGCTTGGAGTCCCCGGGCACTGAAGCTTTCTTT. Combining the CDR3 with reference TRBV5-1 and TRBJ1-1 gives the whole variable domain KAGVTQTPRYLIKTRGQQVTLSCSPISGHRSVSWYQQTPGQGLQFLFEYFSETQRNKGNFPGRFSGRQFSNSRSEMNVSTLELGDSALYLCASSLESPGTEAFFGQGTRLTVV.

The chain employs TRBV11-3 and TRBJ2-1, with D possibly being TRBD1 (6 bases). Per the germline V gene, CDR1 is SGHNT and CDR2 is YENEEA. The CDR3 sequence is 15 residues long. V shed 5 bases and J shed 4 bases, with 15 bases lying between them. CDR3 DNA: TGTGCCAGCAGCAGAACAGGGTCCGCTTACAATGAGCAGTTCTTC. It translates to CASSRTGSAYNEQFF.

In DNA form, the CDR3 reads TGTGCCAGCAGCGTGTACGGGGGGACCTACAATGAGCAGTTCTTC. Protein product: CASSVYGGTYNEQFF. The genes are TRBV9 and TRBJ2-1, with 7 bases that match TRBD2. The length of the CDR3 is 15 residues. Germline V gene lookup returns CDR1 SGDLS and CDR2 YYNGEE. V was pared by 2 bases and J by 2 bases, with 4 bases of the junction left unmatched.

The chain combines TRBV27 with TRBJ2-7; TRBD1 aligns across 9 bases. In germline, CDR1 is MNHEY, CDR2 SMNVEV (reference sequence). The CDR3 is 15 amino acids. J was trimmed by 5 bases and V by 5 bases; bases with no gene match: 10. The CDR3 region is CASSPGTGFFNEQYF. For the CDR3, the DNA is TGTGCCAGCAGTCCCGGGACAGGGTTTTTCAACGAGCAGTACTTC.

The CDR3 region is CASSPTRAGVRVGFEQYF. DNA of the CDR3: TGCGCCAGCAGCCCAACTCGGGCGGGGGTCCGGGTAGGGTTCGAGCAGTACTTC. V gene TRBV4-1 combines with J gene TRBJ2-7, with 7 bases that match TRBD2. V was pared by 4 bases and J by 6 bases, with 21 bases of the junction left unmatched. Germline loops: CDR1 MGHRA, CDR2 YSYEKL. The CDR3 is 18 residues long.

The V and J genes are TRBV14 and TRBJ2-2, with 10 bases matching TRBD1. Germline CDR1 is SGHDN and CDR2 is FVKESK. Germline trimming cut 0 bases from V and 6 bases from J; bases unmatched to any gene: 7. The CDR3 is made up of 17 amino acids. The CDR3 loop is CASSQEGQGTASGELFF. CDR3 DNA sequence: TGTGCCAGCAGCCAAGAGGGACAGGGGACGGCGTCCGGGGAGCTGTTTTTT. The variable domain in full, with the rest retrieved from reference TRBV14 and TRBJ2-2, is EAGVTQFPSHSVIEKGQTVTLRCDPISGHDNLYWYRRVMGKEIKFLLHFVKESKQDESGMPNNRFLAERTGGTYSTLKVQPAELEDSGVYFCASSQEGQGTASGELFFGEGSRLTVL.

This clone is a singleton in its sample. The chain has TRBV4-2 and TRBJ2-3, with TRBD2 as a possible D gene (5 bases). The CDR3 consists of 17 residues. CDR1 is LGHNA, CDR2 YNFKEQ, per germline. Trimming left V 11 bases short and J 0 bases short, with 24 bases between. CDR3 nucleotide sequence: TGTGCCGCCCAAAGGCTAGCACACCCCGCTAGCACAGATACGCAGTATTTT. It encodes CAAQRLAHPASTDTQYF.

The V call is TRBV20-1, the J call TRBJ2-3; D unclear. The CDR3 sequence is 11 residues long. V was shortened by 1 base and J by 5 bases, with 4 bases between the two germline ends. The germline V gene has CDR1 DFQATT and CDR2 SNEGSKA (reference sequence). The DNA for the CDR3 is TGCAGTGCTAGAGGGCAAGATACGCAGTATTTT. Translating gives CSARGQDTQYF.

The genes are TRBV2 and TRBJ2-5; TRBD2 aligns across 12 bases. This CDR3 region has 18 residues. V lost 4 bases to trimming and J lost 1 base; unmatched junction nucleotides: 10. Germline lookup yields CDR1 SNHLY and CDR2 FYNNEI. In DNA form, the CDR3 reads TGTGCCAGCAGTGTTCGTCTCACTAGCGGGAGGTCCCAAGAGACCCAGTACTTC. Its protein is CASSVRLTSGRSQETQYF.

V is TRBV27 and J is TRBJ2-1, with 11 bases identical to TRBD2. The ends lost 0 bases at V and 3 bases at J; junction bases unmatched: 1. Germline V gene data show CDR1 as MNHEY and CDR2 as SMNVEV (reference sequence). The CDR3 is made up of 16 amino acids. The CDR3 loop is CASSLSSGRVYNEQFF. CDR3 DNA sequence: TGTGCCAGCAGTTTATCTAGCGGGAGGGTCTACAATGAGCAGTTCTTC.

The chain couples TRBV7-8 to TRBJ2-5, with 10 nucleotides matching TRBD2. The junction had 5 bases not matched to a gene; V was cut back by 5 bases and J by 2 bases. Germline CDR1 SGHVS, CDR2 FQNEAQ. CDR3 length: 15 amino acids. This CDR3 reads CASSLIAGGQETQYF. CDR3 DNA: TGTGCCAGCAGCCTCATAGCGGGAGGACAAGAGACCCAGTACTTC.

The chain is built from TRBV27 and TRBJ2-3, with 11 bases identical to TRBD2. The CDR3 totals 15 residues. Germline CDR1 is MNHEY and CDR2 is SMNVEV (reference sequence). Germline trimming cut 3 bases from V and 4 bases from J; bases unmatched to any gene: 3. CDR3: CASSFGLAGPDTQYF. The CDR3 DNA follows: TGTGCCAGCAGTTTTGGACTAGCGGGTCCAGATACGCAGTATTTT.

V and J are TRBV21-1 and TRBJ2-1; the table's D call, TRBD2, was not checked against the DNA. TRBV21-1 is annotated as a pseudogene. The CDR3 has 15 amino acids. CDR3 residues: CASRELAGGDNEQFF. CDR3 nucleotides: TGTGCCAGCAGGGAACTAGCGGGAGGGGACAATGAGCAGTTCTTC.

The genes are TRBV2 and TRBJ1-1; 7 nucleotides match TRBD1. Germline values: CDR1 SNHLY, CDR2 FYNNEI. Unmatched junction bases numbered 13, after V lost 7 bases and J lost 2 bases. The CDR3 sequence is 16 residues long. The CDR3 nucleotides are TGTGCCAGCAAGGCCTCCCGGCAGGGGGGAAACACTGAAGCTTTCTTT. It translates to CASKASRQGGNTEAFF.

The chain uses TRBV30 and TRBJ1-1; the D gene is possibly TRBD1 (5 bases). Germline CDR1 and CDR2: GTSNPN and SVGIG (reference sequence). CDR3 length equals 13 residues. The ends were cut back, 8 bases at V and 4 bases at J, with 17 bases in the middle. The CDR3 region has the DNA TGTGCCGGGGCAGGGAGGCGGATCACTGAAGCTTTCTTT. The encoded protein is CAGAGRRITEAFF.

J is TRBJ1-5 and V is TRBV19, with D possibly TRBD1 on 6 matching bases. This CDR3 has 14 amino acids. Germline CDR1 and CDR2: LNHDA and SQIVND (reference sequence). V dropped 7 bases and J dropped 3 bases, with 13 bases sitting between them. The CDR3 DNA is TGTGCCAGTACCTTCGGACAGTTCAATCAGCCCCAGCATTTT. Its protein is CASTFGQFNQPQHF.